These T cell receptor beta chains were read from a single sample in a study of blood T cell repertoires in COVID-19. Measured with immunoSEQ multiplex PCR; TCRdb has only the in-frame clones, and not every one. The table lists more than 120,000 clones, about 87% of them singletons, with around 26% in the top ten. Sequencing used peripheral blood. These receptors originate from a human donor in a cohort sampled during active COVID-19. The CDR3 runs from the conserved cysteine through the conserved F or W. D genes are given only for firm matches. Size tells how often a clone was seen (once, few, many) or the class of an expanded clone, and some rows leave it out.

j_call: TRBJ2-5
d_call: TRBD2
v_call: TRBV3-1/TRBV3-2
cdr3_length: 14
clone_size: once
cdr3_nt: TGTGCCAGCAGCGTCACTAGCGCTGGAGAGACCCAGTACTTC
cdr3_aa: CASSVTSAGETQYF

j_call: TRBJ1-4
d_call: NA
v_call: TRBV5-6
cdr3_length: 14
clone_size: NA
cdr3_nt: TGTGCCAGCAGCTTGGGTAGGGGAGGTGAAAAACTGTTTTTT
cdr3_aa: CASSLGRGGEKLFF

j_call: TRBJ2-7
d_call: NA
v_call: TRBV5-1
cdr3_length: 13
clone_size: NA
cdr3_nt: TGCGCCAGCAGCTTTTTTGCGGATTACGAGCAGTACTTC
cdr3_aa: CASSFFADYEQYF

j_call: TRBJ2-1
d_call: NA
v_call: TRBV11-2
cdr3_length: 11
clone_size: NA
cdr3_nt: TGTGCCAGCAGCCCAACGGTGGAGCAGTTCTTC
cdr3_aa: CASSPTVEQFF

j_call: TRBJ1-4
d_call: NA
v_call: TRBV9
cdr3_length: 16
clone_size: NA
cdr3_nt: TGTGCCAGCAGCGTAGGTACAGGGAATCTTTGGGAAAAACTGTTTTTT
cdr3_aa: CASSVGTGNLWEKLFF

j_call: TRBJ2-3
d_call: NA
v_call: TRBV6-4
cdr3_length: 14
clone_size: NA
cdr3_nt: TGTGCCAGCAGTTACGACAGTTACACAGATACGCAGTATTTT
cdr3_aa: CASSYDSYTDTQYF

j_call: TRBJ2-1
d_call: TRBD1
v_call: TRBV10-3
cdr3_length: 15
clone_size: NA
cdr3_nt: TGTGCCATCAGTGAGTCATGGACAGGGTCCAATGAGCAGTTCTTC
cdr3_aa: CAISESWTGSNEQFF

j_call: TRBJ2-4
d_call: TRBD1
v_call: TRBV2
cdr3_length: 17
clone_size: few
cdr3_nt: TGTGCCAAATACCGGGACAGCGAATCCTTAGCCAAAAACATTCAGTACTTC
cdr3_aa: CAKYRDSESLAKNIQYF

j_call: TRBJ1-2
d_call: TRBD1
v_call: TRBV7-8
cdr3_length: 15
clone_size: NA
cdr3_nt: TGTGCCAGCAGCCCCACCTCGACAGGGTCTGATGGCTACACCTTC
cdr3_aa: CASSPTSTGSDGYTF

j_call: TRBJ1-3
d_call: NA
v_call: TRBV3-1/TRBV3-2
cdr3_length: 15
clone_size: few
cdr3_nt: TGTGCCAGCAGCCAGGGGAGACGTCCTGGAAACACCATATATTTT
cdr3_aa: CASSQGRRPGNTIYF

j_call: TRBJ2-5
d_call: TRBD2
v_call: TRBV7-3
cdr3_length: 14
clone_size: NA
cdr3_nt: TGTGCCAGCAGCGCACTAGCGGGGGTAGAGACCCAGTACTTC
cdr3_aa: CASSALAGVETQYF

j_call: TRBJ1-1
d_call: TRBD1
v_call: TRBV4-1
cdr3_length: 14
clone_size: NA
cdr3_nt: TGCGCCAGCAGCCGAGACTTAAGGCAGGGGGCAACTTTCTTT
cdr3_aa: CASSRDLRQGATFF

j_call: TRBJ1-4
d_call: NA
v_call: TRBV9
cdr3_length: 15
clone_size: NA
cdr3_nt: TGTGCCAGCAGCGTAGCTCTGAGGAAGGATGAAAAACTGTTTTTT
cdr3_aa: CASSVALRKDEKLFF

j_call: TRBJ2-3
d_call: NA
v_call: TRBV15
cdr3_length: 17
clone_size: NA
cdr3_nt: TGTGCCACCAGCAGAAGCCAGAGGGAGTGGGGCACAGATACGCAGTATTTT
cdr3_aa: CATSRSQREWGTDTQYF

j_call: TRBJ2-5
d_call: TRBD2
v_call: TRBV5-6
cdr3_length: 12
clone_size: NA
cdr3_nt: TGTGCCAGCAGCACTAGCGAAGAGACCCAGTACTTC
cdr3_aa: CASSTSEETQYF

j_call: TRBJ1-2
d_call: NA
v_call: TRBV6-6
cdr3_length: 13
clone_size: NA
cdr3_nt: TGTGCCAGCAGTTACCCACAGGGAAATGGCTACACCTTC
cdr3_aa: CASSYPQGNGYTF

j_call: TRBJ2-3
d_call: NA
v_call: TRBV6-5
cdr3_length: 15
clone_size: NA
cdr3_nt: TGTGCCAGCAGTCCGCAGGGATTGGACACAGATACGCAGTATTTT
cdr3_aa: CASSPQGLDTDTQYF

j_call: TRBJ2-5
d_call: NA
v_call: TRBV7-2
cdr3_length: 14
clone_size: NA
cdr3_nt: TGTGCCAGCAGCTTAGACTCGGGTAGGGAGACCCAGTACTTC
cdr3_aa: CASSLDSGRETQYF

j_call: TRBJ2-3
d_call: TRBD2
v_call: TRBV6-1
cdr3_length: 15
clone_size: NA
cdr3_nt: TGTGCCAGCAGTAACCTAGCGGGGGGGCCACATACGCAGTATTTT
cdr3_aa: CASSNLAGGPHTQYF

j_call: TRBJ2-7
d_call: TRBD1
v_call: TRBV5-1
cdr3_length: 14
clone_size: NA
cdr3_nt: TGCGCCAGCAGCCTGACAGGGGGCACCTACGAGCAGTACTTC
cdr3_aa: CASSLTGGTYEQYF

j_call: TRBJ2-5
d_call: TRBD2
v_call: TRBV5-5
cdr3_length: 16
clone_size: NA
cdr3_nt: TGTGCCAGCAGCTTGAGCCTAGCGGGGGACCAAGAGACCCAGTACTTC
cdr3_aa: CASSLSLAGDQETQYF

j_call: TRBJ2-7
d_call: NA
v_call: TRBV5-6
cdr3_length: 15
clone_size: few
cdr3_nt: TGTGCCAGCAGCTTAAGGCGGCAGGGGATCGACGAGCAGTACTTC
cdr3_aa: CASSLRRQGIDEQYF

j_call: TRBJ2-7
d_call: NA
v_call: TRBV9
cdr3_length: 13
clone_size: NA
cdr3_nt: TGTGCCAGCAGCCTCTCCCCAGTTACCGAGCAGTACTTC
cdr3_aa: CASSLSPVTEQYF

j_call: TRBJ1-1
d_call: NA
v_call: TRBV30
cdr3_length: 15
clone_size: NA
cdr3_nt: TGTGCCTGGAGTGCACTGACAGGCAAGAACACTGAAGCTTTCTTT
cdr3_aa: CAWSALTGKNTEAFF

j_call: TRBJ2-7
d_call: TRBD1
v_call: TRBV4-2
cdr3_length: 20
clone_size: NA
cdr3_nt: TGTGCCAGCAGCCAAGAGGGAGGTGGGACAGGGGGCCACTCCTCCTACGAGCAGTACTTC
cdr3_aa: CASSQEGGGTGGHSSYEQYF

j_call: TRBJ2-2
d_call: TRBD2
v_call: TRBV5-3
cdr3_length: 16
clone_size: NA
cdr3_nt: TGTGCCAGAAGCAGGACTAGCGGGCCCTCGGCCGGGGAGCTGTTTTTT
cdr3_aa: CARSRTSGPSAGELFF

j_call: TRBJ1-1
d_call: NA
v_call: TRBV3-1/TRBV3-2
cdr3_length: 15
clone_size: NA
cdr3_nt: TGTGCCAGCAGCCTCCGGGGGGCAGCGGCGTTTAAGGCTTTCTTT
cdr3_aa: CASSLRGAAAFKAFF

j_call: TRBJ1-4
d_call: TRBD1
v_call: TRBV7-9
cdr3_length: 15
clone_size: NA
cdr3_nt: TGTGCCAGCAGCTTTATGAACAGGGGGGATGAAAAACTGTTTTTT
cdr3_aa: CASSFMNRGDEKLFF

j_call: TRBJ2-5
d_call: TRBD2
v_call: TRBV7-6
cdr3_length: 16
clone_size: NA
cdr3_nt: TGTGCCAGCAGCTTAGCACCAGCGGGGCTCCAAGAGACCCAGTACTTC
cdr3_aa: CASSLAPAGLQETQYF

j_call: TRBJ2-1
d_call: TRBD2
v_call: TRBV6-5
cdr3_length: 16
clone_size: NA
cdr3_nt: TGTGCCAGCAGTTACTCGATCGGCGGGGGGGCTGACGAGCAGTTCTTC
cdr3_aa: CASSYSIGGGADEQFF

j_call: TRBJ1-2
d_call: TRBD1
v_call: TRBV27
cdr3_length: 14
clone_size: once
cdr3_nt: TGTGCCAGCAGTTCTAACAGGGGTTATCGTGGCTACACCTTC
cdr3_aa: CASSSNRGYRGYTF

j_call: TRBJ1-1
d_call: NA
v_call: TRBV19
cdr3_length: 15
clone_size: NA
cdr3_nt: TGTGCCAGTAGTTCAAACCGGGACATGAAAACTGAAGCTTTCTTT
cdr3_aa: CASSSNRDMKTEAFF

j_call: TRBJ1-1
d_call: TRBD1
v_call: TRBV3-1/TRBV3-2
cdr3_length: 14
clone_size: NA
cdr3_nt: TGTGCCAGCAGCCCCTCGACAGGGGGCACTGAAGCTTTCTTT
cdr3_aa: CASSPSTGGTEAFF

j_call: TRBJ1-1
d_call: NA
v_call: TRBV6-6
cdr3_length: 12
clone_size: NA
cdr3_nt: TGTGCCAGCAGAGCTTCGAACACTGAAGCTTTCTTT
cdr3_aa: CASRASNTEAFF

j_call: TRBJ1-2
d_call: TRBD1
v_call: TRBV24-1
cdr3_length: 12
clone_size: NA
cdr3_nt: TGTGCCACCAGTGACACGACAGGGGGCTACACCTTC
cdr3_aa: CATSDTTGGYTF

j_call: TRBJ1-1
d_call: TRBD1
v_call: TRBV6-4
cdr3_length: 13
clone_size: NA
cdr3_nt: TGTGCCAGCAGCTTAACAGGGGGCACTGAAGCTTTCTTT
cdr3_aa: CASSLTGGTEAFF